The clone carrying this T cell receptor (beta chain) was counted many times. The antigen remains unidentified. The CDR3 has 16 residues. Germline V gives CDR1 KGHSH, CDR2 LQKENI. Trimming took 2 bases from V and 2 from J, leaving 14 bases between them. TCRdb analysed the 5' RACE reads with MiXCR anew, one entry per CDR3 protein. The table has some 120,000 distinct CDR3 sequences, 9% to 15% seen once. The data were obtained in a study of spatial heterogeneity in lung cancer. Study summary: The study sequenced follow-up PBMC samples when they were available, at a median of roughly two years after resection. Among detected sequences, beta-chain ones consistently exceeded alpha-chain ones in number.

Study findings and constraints: Circulating ubiquitous expanded tumor TCRs were observed more frequently at resection than at follow-up.

Sample time point: blood at routine non-recurrence follow-up after resection. Whole RNA obtained from tumor, nontumor lung or frozen PBMC underwent sequencing without sorting. The J gene is TRBJ2-3, the V gene TRBV18; D unclear. The source is a male donor with early-stage non-small cell lung cancer. Sample: PBMCs, taken at follow-up. The CDR3 loop is CASSPGGYDPTDTQYF. In DNA form, the CDR3 reads TGTGCCAGCTCACCAGGCGGATACGACCCCACAGATACGCAGTATTTT. Variable domain in full (rest from reference TRBV18 and TRBJ2-3): NAGVMQNPRHLVRRRGQEARLRCSPMKGHSHVYWYRQLPEEGLKFMVYLQKENIIDESGMPKERFSAEFPKEGPSILRIQQVVRGDSAAYFCASSPGGYDPTDTQYFGPGTRLTVL.